This T cell receptor beta chain was identified during a study of cytomegalovirus exposure and HLA in healthy donors. This clone has only a few counts. Its target is unknown. Study results and caveats: Apparent HLA restriction characterized most CMV-associated TCR beta chains in a later analysis.

The study ran its PCR with 60 Vbeta and 13 Jbeta primers. As originally analysed: Some 11 million of the about 80 million unique TCR beta chains counted in a later analysis were shared. Only in-frame clones appear in the TCRdb table, and some are missing; sequencing was by immunoSEQ multiplex PCR. Clone size and the V and J calls come from that table; the DNA yielded D and trimming. The table shows approximately 130,000 clones, with approximately 89% occurring only once. The sequenced sample consisted of PBMCs. The receptor was isolated from a woman aged 25 to 39 in good health and CMV-seropositive.

The CDR3 is CASSSASREVDIQYF. The CDR3 DNA is TGTGCCAGCAGCTCGGCGTCCAGGGAGGTAGACATTCAGTACTTC. The chain joins TRBV5-4 to TRBJ2-4; tentatively, D is TRBD2 (6 bases). Deletions cut 3 bases from V and 8 bases from J, with 18 bases between. From germline, CDR1 is SGHNT and CDR2 YYREEE (reference sequence). This CDR3 comprises 15 residues. Together with reference TRBV5-4 and TRBJ2-4, the CDR3 gives the full variable domain: ETGVTQSPTHLIKTRGQQVTLRCSSQSGHNTVSWYQQALGQGPQFIFQYYREEENGRGNFPPRFSGLQFPNYSSELNVNALELDDSALYLCASSSASREVDIQYFGAGTRLSVL.